The entry below describes one TCR beta chain. Between the trimmed V and J ends, which lost 2 bases and 5 bases, there was a span of 9 bases. In germline, CDR1 is SEHNR, CDR2 FQNEAQ (reference sequence). The CDR3 consists of 13 residues. The PCR was carried out with 60 Vbeta primers and 13 Jbeta primers. Data came from immunoSEQ multiplex PCR; TCRdb stores just in-frame clones and leaves some out. The data hold roughly 140,000 clones, with almost 85% observed a single time. Nominally healthy donors provided the samples, though records likely missed some immune exposures. The data stem from a study of cytomegalovirus exposure and HLA in healthy donors.

J is TRBJ1-1 and V is TRBV7-9; unclear D gene. The sample consisted of PBMCs. The clonotype was recovered from a woman aged 60 to 75 in good health and CMV-seropositive. CDR3 loop: CASSLLVGTEAFF. In DNA form, the CDR3 reads TGTGCCAGCAGCTTACTAGTGGGTACTGAAGCTTTCTTT.